This TCR beta chain was observed in a study of cytomegalovirus exposure and HLA in healthy donors. Turning to the study itself: Some 200 million T cells yielded 120 million or so unique TCR beta sequences, as an earlier analysis found.

Points from the study as a whole: HLA-A and HLA-B allele assignments for most subjects were reportedly predicted accurately using TCR beta sequences. CMV serostatus was the only immune exposure information that was available.

PCR primers comprised 60 Vbeta and 13 Jbeta primers. As originally analysed: There were some 87 million unique TCR beta chains by a later count, and some 12 million of them were shared. The assay was immunoSEQ multiplex PCR, and TCRdb's table has in-frame clones only and misses some. Clone size and the V and J calls come from that table; the DNA yielded D and trimming. The sample records roughly 200,000 clones, 9.5% being singletons. As for this clone: Its cognate antigen is unknown.

The TCR was taken from a woman in her twenties or thirties in good health and CMV-seropositive. The sequencing sample was made of PBMCs.

The CDR3 nucleotides read TGTGCCAGCAGTTTAACCCTCCGGGACATGTCCTACGAGCAGTACTTC. Residues: CASSLTLRDMSYEQYF. The rearrangement uses TRBV28 and TRBJ2-5, with D perhaps matching TRBD1 (6 bases). The J call may be incorrect, as the DNA end agrees better with TRBJ2-7. CDR3 size: 16 residues. CDR1 MDHEN and CDR2 SYDVKM come from the germline V gene.